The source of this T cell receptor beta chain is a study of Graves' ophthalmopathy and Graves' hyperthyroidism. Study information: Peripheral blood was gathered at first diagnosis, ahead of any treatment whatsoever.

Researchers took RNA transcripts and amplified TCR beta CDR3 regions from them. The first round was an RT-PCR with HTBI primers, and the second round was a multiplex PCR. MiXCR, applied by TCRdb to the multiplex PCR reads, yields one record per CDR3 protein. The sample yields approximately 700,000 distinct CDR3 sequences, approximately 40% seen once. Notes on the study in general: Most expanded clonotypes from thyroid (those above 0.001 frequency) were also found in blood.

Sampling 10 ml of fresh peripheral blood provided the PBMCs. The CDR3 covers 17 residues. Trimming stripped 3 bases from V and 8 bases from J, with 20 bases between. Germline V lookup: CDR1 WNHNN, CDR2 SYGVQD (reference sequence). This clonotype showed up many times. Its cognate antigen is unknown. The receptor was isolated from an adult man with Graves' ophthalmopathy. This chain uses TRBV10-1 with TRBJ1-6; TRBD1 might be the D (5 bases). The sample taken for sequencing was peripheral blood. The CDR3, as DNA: TGCGCCAGCAGTGATCCCGCCGGGACCTCCAGGCATTCACCCCTCCACTTT. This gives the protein CASSDPAGTSRHSPLHF.